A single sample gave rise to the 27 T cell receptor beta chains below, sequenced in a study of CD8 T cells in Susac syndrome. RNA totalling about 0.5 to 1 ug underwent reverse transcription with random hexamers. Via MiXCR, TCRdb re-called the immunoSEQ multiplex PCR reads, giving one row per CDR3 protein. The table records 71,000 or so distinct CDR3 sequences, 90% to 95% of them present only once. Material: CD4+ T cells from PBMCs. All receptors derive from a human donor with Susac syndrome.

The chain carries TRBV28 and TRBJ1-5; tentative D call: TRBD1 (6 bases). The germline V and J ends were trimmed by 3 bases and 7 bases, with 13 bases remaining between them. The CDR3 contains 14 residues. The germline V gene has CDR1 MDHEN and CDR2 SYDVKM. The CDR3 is CASSFEQGRQPQHF. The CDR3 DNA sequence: TGTGCCAGCAGTTTCGAACAGGGTAGGCAGCCCCAGCATTTT.

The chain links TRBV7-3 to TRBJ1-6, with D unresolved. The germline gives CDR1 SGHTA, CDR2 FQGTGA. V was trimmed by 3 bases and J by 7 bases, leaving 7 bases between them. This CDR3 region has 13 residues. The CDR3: CASSFGVNSPLHF. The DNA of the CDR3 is TGTGCCAGCAGCTTCGGGGTGAATTCACCCCTCCACTTT.

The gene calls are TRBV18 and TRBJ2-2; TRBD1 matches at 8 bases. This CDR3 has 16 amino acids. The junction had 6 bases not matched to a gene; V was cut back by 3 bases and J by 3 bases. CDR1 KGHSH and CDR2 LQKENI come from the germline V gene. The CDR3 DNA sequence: TGTGCCAGCTCACCTGGACAGGGCCCCTACACCGGGGAGCTGTTTTTT. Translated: CASSPGQGPYTGELFF. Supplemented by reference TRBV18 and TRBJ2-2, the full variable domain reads NAGVMQNPRHLVRRRGQEARLRCSPMKGHSHVYWYRQLPEEGLKFMVYLQKENIIDESGMPKERFSAEFPKEGPSILRIQQVVRGDSAAYFCASSPGQGPYTGELFFGEGSRLTVL.

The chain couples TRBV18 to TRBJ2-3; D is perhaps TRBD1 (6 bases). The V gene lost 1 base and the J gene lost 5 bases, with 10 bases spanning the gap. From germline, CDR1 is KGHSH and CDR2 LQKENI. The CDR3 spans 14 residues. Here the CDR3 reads CASSPRTGIDTQYF. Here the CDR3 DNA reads TGTGCCAGCTCACCACGTACAGGGATAGATACGCAGTATTTT.

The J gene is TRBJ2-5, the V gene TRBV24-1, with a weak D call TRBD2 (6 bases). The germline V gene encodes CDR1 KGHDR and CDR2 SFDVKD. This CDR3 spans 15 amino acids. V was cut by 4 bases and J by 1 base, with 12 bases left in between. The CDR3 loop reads CATSDPTEGQETQYF. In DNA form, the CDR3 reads TGTGCCACCAGTGACCCCACGGAGGGCCAAGAGACCCAGTACTTC.

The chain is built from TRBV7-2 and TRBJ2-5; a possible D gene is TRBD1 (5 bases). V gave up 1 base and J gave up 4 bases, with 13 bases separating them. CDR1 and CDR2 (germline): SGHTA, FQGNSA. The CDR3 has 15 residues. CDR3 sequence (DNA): TGTGCCAGCAGCTTAGTACAGGTCCCGGGAGAGACCCAGTACTTC. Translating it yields CASSLVQVPGETQYF.

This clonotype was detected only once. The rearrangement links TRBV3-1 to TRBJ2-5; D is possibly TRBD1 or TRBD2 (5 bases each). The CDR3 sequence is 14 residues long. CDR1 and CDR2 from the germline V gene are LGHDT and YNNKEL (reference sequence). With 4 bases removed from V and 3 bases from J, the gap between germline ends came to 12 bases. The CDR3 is CASSRIRGEETQYF. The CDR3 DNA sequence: TGTGCCAGCAGCCGCATCAGAGGGGAAGAGACCCAGTACTTC.

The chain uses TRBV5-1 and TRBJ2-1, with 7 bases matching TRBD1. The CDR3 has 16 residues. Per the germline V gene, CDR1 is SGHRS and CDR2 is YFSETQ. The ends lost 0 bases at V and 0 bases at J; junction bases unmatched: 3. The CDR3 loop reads CASSLAGTVSYNEQFF. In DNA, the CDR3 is TGCGCCAGCAGCTTGGCCGGGACAGTCTCCTACAATGAGCAGTTCTTC.

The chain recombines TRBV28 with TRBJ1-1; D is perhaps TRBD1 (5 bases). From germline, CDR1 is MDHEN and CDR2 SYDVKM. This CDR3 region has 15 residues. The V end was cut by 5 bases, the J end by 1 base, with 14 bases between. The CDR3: CASSQNRGWNTEAFF. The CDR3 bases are TGTGCCAGCAGTCAAAATCGGGGGTGGAACACTGAAGCTTTCTTT.

This chain's CDR3 is CASSQDRWRQASGANVLTF. CDR3 in DNA: TGTGCCAGCAGCCAAGATCGGTGGCGGCAAGCCTCTGGGGCCAACGTCCTGACTTTC. This chain uses TRBV14 with TRBJ2-6, with no clear D. Trimming took 0 bases from V and 0 from J, leaving 15 bases between them. Germline V gene sequence: CDR1 SGHDN, CDR2 FVKESK. This CDR3 contains 19 residues.

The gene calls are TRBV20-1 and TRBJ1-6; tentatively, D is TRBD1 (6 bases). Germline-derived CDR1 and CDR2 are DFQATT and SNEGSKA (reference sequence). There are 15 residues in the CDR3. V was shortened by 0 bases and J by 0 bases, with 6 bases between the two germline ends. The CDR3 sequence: CSARDRGSYNSPLHF. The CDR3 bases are TGCAGTGCTAGAGACAGGGGCTCCTATAATTCACCCCTCCACTTT.

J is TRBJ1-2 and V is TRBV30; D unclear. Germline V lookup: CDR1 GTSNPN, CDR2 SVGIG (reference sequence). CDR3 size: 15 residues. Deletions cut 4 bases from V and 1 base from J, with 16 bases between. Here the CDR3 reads CAWTGYRRFNYGYTF. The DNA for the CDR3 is TGTGCCTGGACCGGTTATCGTCGTTTTAACTATGGCTACACCTTC.

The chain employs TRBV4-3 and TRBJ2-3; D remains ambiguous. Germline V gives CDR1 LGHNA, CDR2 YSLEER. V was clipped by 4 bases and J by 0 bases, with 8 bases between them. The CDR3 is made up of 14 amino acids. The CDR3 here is CASSLVGSTDTQYF. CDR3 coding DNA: TGCGCCAGCAGCCTCGTAGGAAGCACAGATACGCAGTATTTT.

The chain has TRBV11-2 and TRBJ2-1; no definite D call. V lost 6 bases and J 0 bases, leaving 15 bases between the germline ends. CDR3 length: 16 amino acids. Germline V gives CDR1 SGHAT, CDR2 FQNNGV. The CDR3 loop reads CASSITGFSSYNEQFF. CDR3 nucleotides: TGTGCCAGCAGTATAACCGGATTCAGCTCCTACAATGAGCAGTTCTTC. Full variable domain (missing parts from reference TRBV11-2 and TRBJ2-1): EAGVAQSPRYKIIEKRQSVAFWCNPISGHATLYWYQQILGQGPKLLIQFQNNGVVDDSQLPKDRFSAERLKGVDSTLKIQPAKLEDSAVYLCASSITGFSSYNEQFFGPGTRLTVL.

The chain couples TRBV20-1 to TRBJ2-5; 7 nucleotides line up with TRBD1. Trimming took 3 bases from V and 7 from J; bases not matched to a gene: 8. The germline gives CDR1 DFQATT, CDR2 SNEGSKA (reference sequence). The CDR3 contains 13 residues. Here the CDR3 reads CSASLEGAWTQYF. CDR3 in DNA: TGCAGTGCTAGCCTCGAGGGGGCGTGGACCCAGTACTTC.

CDR3 loop: CASSQGSRVGDTQYF. CDR3 DNA sequence: TGTGCCAGCAGCCAGGGGAGCAGAGTGGGAGATACGCAGTATTTT. The rearrangement uses TRBV11-2 and TRBJ2-3, with D tentatively TRBD1 (6 bases). The V and J ends lost 5 bases and 5 bases respectively, with 17 bases between them. This CDR3 is 15 amino acids long. Germline lookup yields CDR1 SGHAT and CDR2 FQNNGV. Supplemented by reference TRBV11-2 and TRBJ2-3, the full variable domain reads EAGVAQSPRYKIIEKRQSVAFWCNPISGHATLYWYQQILGQGPKLLIQFQNNGVVDDSQLPKDRFSAERLKGVDSTLKIQPAKLEDSAVYLCASSQGSRVGDTQYFGPGTRLTVL.

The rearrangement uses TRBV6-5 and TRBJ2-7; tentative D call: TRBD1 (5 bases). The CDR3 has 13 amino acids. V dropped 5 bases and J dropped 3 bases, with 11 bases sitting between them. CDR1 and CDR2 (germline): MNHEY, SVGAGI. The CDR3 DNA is TGTGCCAGCAGTCCAGGGTTCGGCTACGAGCAGTACTTC. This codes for CASSPGFGYEQYF.

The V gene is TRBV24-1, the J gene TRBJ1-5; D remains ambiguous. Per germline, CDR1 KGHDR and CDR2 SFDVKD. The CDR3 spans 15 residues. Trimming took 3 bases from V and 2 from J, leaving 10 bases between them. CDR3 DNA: TGTGCCACCAGTGATACGGCAGGTGGCAATCAGCCCCAGCATTTT. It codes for CATSDTAGGNQPQHF.

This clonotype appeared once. In DNA, the CDR3 is TGTGCCACCAGTGATTCAGGACAGGGAACTGGAAACACCATATATTTT. Protein product: CATSDSGQGTGNTIYF. V usage is TRBV24-1 and J usage is TRBJ1-3; 8 bases fit TRBD1. CDR1 KGHDR and CDR2 SFDVKD come from the germline V gene. The ends lost 2 bases at V and 2 bases at J; junction bases unmatched: 4. The CDR3 is made up of 16 amino acids.

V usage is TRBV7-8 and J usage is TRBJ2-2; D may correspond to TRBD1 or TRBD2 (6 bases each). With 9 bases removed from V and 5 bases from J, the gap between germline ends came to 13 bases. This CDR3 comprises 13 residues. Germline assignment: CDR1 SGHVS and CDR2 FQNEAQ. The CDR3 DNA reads TGTGCCAGTAGGGGGGTAGGGACCGGGGAGCTGTTTTTT. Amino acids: CASRGVGTGELFF. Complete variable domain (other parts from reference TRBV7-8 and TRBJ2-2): GAGVSQSPRYKVAKRGQDVALRCDPISGHVSLFWYQQALGQGPEFLTYFQNEAQLDKSGLPSDRFFAERPEGSVSTLKIQRTQQEDSAVYLCASRGVGTGELFFGEGSRLTVL.

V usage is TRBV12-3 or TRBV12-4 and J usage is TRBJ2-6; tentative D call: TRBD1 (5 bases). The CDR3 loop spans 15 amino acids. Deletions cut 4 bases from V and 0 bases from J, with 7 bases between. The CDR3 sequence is CASSSQGSGANVLTF. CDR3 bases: TGTGCCAGCAGTTCCCAGGGCTCTGGGGCCAACGTCCTGACTTTC.

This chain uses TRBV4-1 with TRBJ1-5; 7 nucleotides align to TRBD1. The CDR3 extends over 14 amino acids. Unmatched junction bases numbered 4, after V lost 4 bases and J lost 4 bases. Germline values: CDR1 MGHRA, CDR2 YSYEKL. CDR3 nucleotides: TGCGCCAGCAGCCCGGGACAGCAAAATCAGCCCCAGCATTTT. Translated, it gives CASSPGQQNQPQHF.

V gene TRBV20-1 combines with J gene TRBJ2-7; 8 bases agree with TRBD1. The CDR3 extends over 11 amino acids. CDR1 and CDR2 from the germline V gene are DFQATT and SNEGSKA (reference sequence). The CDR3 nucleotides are TGCGGGGGACAGGAAAGCTACGAGCAGTACTTC. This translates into CGGQESYEQYF.

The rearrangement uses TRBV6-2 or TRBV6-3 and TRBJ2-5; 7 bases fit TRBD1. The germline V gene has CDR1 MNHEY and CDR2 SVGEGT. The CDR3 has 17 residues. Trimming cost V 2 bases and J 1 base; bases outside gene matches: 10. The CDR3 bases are TGTGCCAGCAGTTACCGTGTGGGACAGACCACCCAAGAGACCCAGTACTTC. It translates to CASSYRVGQTTQETQYF.

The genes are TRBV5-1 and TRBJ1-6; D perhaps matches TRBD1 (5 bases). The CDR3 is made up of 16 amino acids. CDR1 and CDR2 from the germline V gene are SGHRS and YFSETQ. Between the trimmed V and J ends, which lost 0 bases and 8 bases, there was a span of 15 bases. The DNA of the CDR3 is TGCGCCAGCAGCTTGGAATCTCAGGGAGGTGATTCACCCCTCCACTTT. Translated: CASSLESQGGDSPLHF.

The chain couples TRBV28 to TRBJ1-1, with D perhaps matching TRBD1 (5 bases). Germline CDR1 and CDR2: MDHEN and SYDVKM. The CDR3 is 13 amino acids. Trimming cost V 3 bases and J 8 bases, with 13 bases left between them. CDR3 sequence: CASSLGVQAEAFF. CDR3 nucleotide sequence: TGTGCCAGCAGTTTGGGGGTACAGGCCGAAGCTTTCTTT.

This CDR3 reads CASSHIARGGETQYF. Here the CDR3 DNA reads TGTGCCAGCAGCCACATCGCCAGGGGCGGAGAGACCCAGTACTTC. The chain uses TRBV3-1 and TRBJ2-5; maybe TRBD1 (6 bases). The germline gives CDR1 LGHDT, CDR2 YNNKEL (reference sequence). The CDR3 runs to 15 residues. V lost 3 bases to trimming and J lost 4 bases, with 15 bases between them.